The T cell receptor (beta chain) under discussion was sequenced for a study of blood T cell repertoires in COVID-19. Looking at the study overall: The United States, Italy and Spain supplied acute and convalescent COVID-19 samples. PBMCs, B-cell-depleted T cells, or T cells provided the cDNA or gDNA that made up the material.

This CDR3 is 14 amino acids long. Germline values: CDR1 MNHEY, CDR2 SVGAGI. V lost 4 bases and J lost 2, with 10 bases in between. Authors' methods: Estimates of nucleated cell counts were drawn from the amplification of reference gene primers. Assay used: immunoSEQ multiplex PCR; TCRdb lists only in-frame clones, some missing. V and J calls plus clone size are reproduced from that table; the DNA served to infer D and trimming. Of about 190,000 clones listed, around four fifths were seen once; the top ten hold approximately 5.4%. The V gene is TRBV6-5, the J gene TRBJ2-3; D unclear. Sequencing was carried out using peripheral blood. The clonotype comes from a woman in her thirties with acute or convalescent COVID-19. The DNA for the CDR3 is TGTGCCAGCAGTTCAACAACCTCCACAGATACGCAGTATTTT. It specifies CASSSTTSTDTQYF.